The 14 T cell receptor beta chains below come from one sample, sequenced in a study of T cell responses to AZD1222 COVID-19 vaccine. Some clones are missing from TCRdb's copy, which holds only in-frame ones; the method was immunoSEQ multiplex PCR. This table holds around 150,000 clones, 75% to 95% found once. Sample: peripheral blood, taken 28 days after the second AZD1222 dose. Receptors were obtained from an adult who received the AZD1222 COVID-19 vaccine.

The chain joins TRBV5-1 to TRBJ2-5; D is perhaps TRBD1 (6 bases). CDR3 length: 16 amino acids. Germline lookup yields CDR1 SGHRS and CDR2 YFSETQ. The germline V and J ends were trimmed by 3 bases and 5 bases, with 20 bases remaining between them. Here the CDR3 DNA reads TGCGCCAGCAGCTCGACTTCGTCTGGGACATTGGAGACCCAGTACTTC. It encodes CASSSTSSGTLETQYF.

Details on this clone: This sample includes further DNA sequences coding for the same CDR3. The gene calls are TRBV30 and TRBJ1-1; D call uncertain. This CDR3 has 13 amino acids. Germline V gives CDR1 GTSNPN, CDR2 SVGIG (reference sequence). Trimming stripped 0 bases from V and 4 bases from J, with 9 bases between. The chain's CDR3 is CAWSVGGFTEAFF. DNA for the CDR3: TGTGCCTGGAGTGTGGGAGGGTTCACTGAAGCTTTCTTT.

V is TRBV27 and J is TRBJ2-1, with 7 bases fitting TRBD2. V trimming: 8 bases; J trimming: 4 bases; junction bases outside the gene matches: 8. Germline lookup yields CDR1 MNHEY and CDR2 SMNVEV (reference sequence). The CDR3 is made up of 14 amino acids. The CDR3 sequence: CASGLAVFYNEQFF. The DNA of the CDR3 is TGTGCCAGCGGCCTAGCGGTCTTTTACAATGAGCAGTTCTTC.

The CDR3 loop reads CASGLVFNQPQHF. The CDR3 DNA follows: TGTGCTAGTGGTTTGGTATTCAATCAGCCCCAGCATTTT. J is TRBJ1-5 and V is TRBV12-5; the D is unclear. The V gene lost 0 bases and the J gene lost 3 bases, with 3 bases spanning the gap. Per the germline V gene, CDR1 is LGHNT and CDR2 is FRNRAP. The CDR3 contains 13 residues.

The chain joins TRBV5-6 to TRBJ1-2; D gene ambiguous. The CDR3 loop spans 13 amino acids. Germline V gene sequence: CDR1 SGHDT, CDR2 YYEEEE. With 3 bases removed from V and 4 bases from J, the gap between germline ends came to 10 bases. This chain's CDR3 is CASSSTTIYGYTF. The CDR3 bases are TGTGCCAGCAGCTCTACGACCATCTATGGCTACACCTTC.

This chain uses TRBV19 with TRBJ2-3, with 11 bases fitting TRBD2. After removal of 5 bases from V and 2 bases from J, the junction contained 3 bases not matched to a gene. The CDR3 has 15 residues. Germline lookup yields CDR1 LNHDA and CDR2 SQIVND (reference sequence). The CDR3 nucleotides are TGTGCCAGTAGTTCGGGACTAGCGGCCACAGATACGCAGTATTTT. Translation: CASSSGLAATDTQYF.

This chain uses TRBV9 with TRBJ1-1; D remains unclear. The CDR3 extends over 12 amino acids. CDR1 and CDR2 from the germline V gene are SGDLS and YYNGEE. V lost 6 bases to trimming and J lost 11 bases, with 17 bases between them. Written as DNA, the CDR3 is TGTGCCAGCACCCCCCGAGTTGGTCCCGCTTTCTTT. Translation: CASTPRVGPAFF.

The chain uses TRBV19 and TRBJ2-7; no reliable D call. Trimming removed 3 bases at V and 0 bases at J, with 9 bases between. CDR3 length equals 14 residues. In germline, CDR1 is LNHDA, CDR2 SQIVND (reference sequence). Written as DNA, the CDR3 is TGTGCCAGTAGTATGATGGGATCCTCCTACGAGCAGTACTTC. The encoded protein is CASSMMGSSYEQYF.

This clone was detected once. The V call is TRBV6-2 or TRBV6-3, the J call TRBJ2-6, with D uncertain. The CDR3 runs 15 residues. The germline V and J ends were trimmed by 2 bases and 0 bases, with 5 bases remaining between them. The germline gives CDR1 MNHEY, CDR2 SVGEGT. The CDR3 region has the DNA TGTGCCAGCAGTTACGACAACTCTGGGGCCAACGTCCTGACTTTC. Residues: CASSYDNSGANVLTF.

The V and J genes are TRBV18 and TRBJ1-4; tentatively, D is TRBD1 (6 bases). Per the germline V gene, CDR1 is KGHSH and CDR2 is LQKENI. Trimming took 1 base from V and 8 from J, leaving 11 bases between them. The CDR3 is 14 amino acids. The CDR3 region has the DNA TGTGCCAGCTCACCACGGGGAACAGGGGAAAAACTGTTTTTT. This sequence encodes CASSPRGTGEKLFF. Variable domain in full (rest from reference TRBV18 and TRBJ1-4): NAGVMQNPRHLVRRRGQEARLRCSPMKGHSHVYWYRQLPEEGLKFMVYLQKENIIDESGMPKERFSAEFPKEGPSILRIQQVVRGDSAAYFCASSPRGTGEKLFFGSGTQLSVL.

The chain employs TRBV13 and TRBJ1-2; 7 bases are shared with TRBD1. The CDR3 is made up of 13 amino acids. V lost 5 bases to trimming and J lost 6 bases; unmatched junction nucleotides: 6. Germline lookup yields CDR1 PRHDT and CDR2 FYEKMQ (reference sequence). In DNA, the CDR3 is TGTGCCAGCAGCCGTCGAACAGGGGATGGCTACACCTTC. This codes for CASSRRTGDGYTF.

The CDR3 sequence is CASSITGDSYGYTF. The CDR3 nucleotides are TGTGCCAGTAGTATAACAGGGGACTCCTACGGCTACACCTTC. J is TRBJ1-2 and V is TRBV19; TRBD1 aligns across 7 bases. The germline V gene encodes CDR1 LNHDA and CDR2 SQIVND (reference sequence). The CDR3 is made up of 14 amino acids. V trimming: 2 bases; J trimming: 8 bases; junction bases outside the gene matches: 8.

The rearrangement joins TRBV10-3 to TRBJ1-5, with TRBD1 matching 9 bases. This CDR3 has 14 amino acids. Germline V gives CDR1 ENHRY, CDR2 SYGVKD. Trimming cost V 4 bases and J 7 bases; bases outside gene matches: 5. The CDR3 coding sequence is TGTGCCATCAGTGTCGGACAGGGGAACCAGCCCCAGCATTTT. It specifies CAISVGQGNQPQHF.

This clone was seen more than once but under ten times. The chain couples TRBV6-6 to TRBJ1-1; D gene uncertain. V lost 0 bases and J 8 bases, leaving 7 bases between the germline ends. This CDR3 has 12 residues. Germline values: CDR1 MNHNY, CDR2 SVGAGI (reference sequence). The CDR3 DNA is TGTGCCAGCAGTTACTCGATAGACGAAGCTTTCTTT. It translates to CASSYSIDEAFF.